This T cell receptor beta chain derives from a study of response to subunit inactivated influenza vaccine. This clonotype was observed many times. TCRdb reprocessed the RT-PCR reads via MiXCR and lists one record per CDR3 protein. The sample consists of over 650,000 distinct CDR3 sequences, approximately 17% of them appearing once. The ends lost 0 bases at V and 4 bases at J; junction bases unmatched: 8. The CDR3 totals 18 residues. Germline lookup yields CDR1 SGHRS and CDR2 YFSETQ. This clonotype originated in a man aged 50 or older who received an inactivated influenza vaccine. Specimen: PBMCs from blood, collected roughly 5 days after vaccination. This chain uses TRBV5-1 with TRBJ2-1, with 12 bases matching TRBD2. The CDR3 coding sequence is TGCGCCAGCAGCTTGGGGGTGACTAGCGGGGGATTGTACAATGAGCAGTTCTTC. Translating it yields CASSLGVTSGGLYNEQFF.